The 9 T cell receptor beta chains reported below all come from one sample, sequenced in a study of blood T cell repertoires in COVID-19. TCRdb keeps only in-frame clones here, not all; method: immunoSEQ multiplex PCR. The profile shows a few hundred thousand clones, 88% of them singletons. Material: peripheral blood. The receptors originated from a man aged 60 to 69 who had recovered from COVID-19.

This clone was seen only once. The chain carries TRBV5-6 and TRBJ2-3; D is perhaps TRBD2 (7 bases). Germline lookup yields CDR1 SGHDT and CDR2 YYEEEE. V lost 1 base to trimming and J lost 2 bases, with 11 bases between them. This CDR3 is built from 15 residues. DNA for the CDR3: TGTGCCAGCAGCTTGTGGGGGGGCAACACAGATACGCAGTATTTT. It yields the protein CASSLWGGNTDTQYF.

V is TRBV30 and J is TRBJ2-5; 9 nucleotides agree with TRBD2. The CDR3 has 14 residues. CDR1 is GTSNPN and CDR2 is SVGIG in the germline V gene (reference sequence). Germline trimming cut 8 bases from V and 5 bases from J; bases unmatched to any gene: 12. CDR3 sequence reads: CAGNPGLAGETQYF. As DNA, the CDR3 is TGTGCCGGAAATCCGGGACTAGCCGGGGAGACCCAGTACTTC.

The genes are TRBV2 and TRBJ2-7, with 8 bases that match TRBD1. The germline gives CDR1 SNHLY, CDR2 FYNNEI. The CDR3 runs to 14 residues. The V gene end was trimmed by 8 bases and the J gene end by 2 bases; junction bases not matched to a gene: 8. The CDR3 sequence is CASLPDRAPYEQYF. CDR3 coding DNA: TGTGCCAGCCTTCCGGACAGGGCCCCCTACGAGCAGTACTTC. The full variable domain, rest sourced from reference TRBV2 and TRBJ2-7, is EPEVTQTPSHQVTQMGQEVILRCVPISNHLYFYWYRQILGQKVEFLVSFYNNEISEKSEIFDDQFSVERPDGSNFTLKIRSTKLEDSAMYFCASLPDRAPYEQYFGPGTRLTVT.

Here the CDR3 DNA reads TGCGCCAGCAGTGTCAATACAGGGTCGATCCCCTACGAGCAGTACTTC. Translated, it gives CASSVNTGSIPYEQYF. This chain links TRBV5-1 with TRBJ2-7; D possibly corresponds to TRBD1 (6 bases). Germline CDR1 reads SGHRS; CDR2 reads YFSETQ. CDR3 length equals 16 residues. V lost 5 bases to trimming and J lost 2 bases, with 20 bases between them.

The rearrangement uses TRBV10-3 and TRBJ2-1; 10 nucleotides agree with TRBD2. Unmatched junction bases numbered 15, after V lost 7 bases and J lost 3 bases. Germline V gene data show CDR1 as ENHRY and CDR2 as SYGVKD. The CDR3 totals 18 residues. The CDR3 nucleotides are TGTGCCATCATGGGGCCTGGGGTCACTAGCGGGGTCTACAATGAGCAGTTCTTC. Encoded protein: CAIMGPGVTSGVYNEQFF.

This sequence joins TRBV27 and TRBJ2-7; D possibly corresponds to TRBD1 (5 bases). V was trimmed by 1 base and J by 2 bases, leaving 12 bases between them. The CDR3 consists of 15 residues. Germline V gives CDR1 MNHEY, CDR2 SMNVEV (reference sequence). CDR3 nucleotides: TGTGCCAGCAGTTTATACCCAGGGTTCGCCTACGAGCAGTACTTC. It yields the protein CASSLYPGFAYEQYF.

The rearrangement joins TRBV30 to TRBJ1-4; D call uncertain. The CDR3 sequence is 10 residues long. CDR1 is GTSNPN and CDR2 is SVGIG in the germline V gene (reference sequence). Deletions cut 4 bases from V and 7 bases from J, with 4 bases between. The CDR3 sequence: CAWTSEKLFF. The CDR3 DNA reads TGTGCCTGGACCAGTGAAAAACTGTTTTTT.

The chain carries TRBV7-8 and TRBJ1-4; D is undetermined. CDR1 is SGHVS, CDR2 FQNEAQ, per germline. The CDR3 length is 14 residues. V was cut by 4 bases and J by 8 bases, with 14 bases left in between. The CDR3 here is CASSSSRMFEKLFF. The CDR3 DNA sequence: TGTGCCAGCAGCTCGAGTCGTATGTTCGAAAAACTGTTTTTT.

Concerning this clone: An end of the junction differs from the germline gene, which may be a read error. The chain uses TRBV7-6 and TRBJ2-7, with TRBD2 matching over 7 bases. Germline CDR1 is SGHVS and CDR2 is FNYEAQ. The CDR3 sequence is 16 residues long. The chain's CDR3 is CASSLAASGVSYEQYF. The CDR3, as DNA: TGTGCCAGCAGCCTAGCGGCCAGCGGCGTCTCCTACGAGCAGTACTTC.